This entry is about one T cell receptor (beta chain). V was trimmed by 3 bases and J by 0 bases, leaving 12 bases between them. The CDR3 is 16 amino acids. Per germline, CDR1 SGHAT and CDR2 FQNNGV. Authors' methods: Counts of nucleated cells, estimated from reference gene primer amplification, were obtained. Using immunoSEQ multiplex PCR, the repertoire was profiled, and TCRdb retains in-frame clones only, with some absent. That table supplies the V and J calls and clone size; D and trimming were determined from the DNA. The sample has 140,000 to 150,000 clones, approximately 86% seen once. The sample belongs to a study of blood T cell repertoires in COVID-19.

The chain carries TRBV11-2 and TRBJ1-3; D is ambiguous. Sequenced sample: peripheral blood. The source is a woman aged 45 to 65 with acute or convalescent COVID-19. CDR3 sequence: CASSFGPVNSGNTIYF. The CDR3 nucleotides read TGTGCCAGCAGCTTTGGGCCAGTCAACTCTGGAAACACCATATATTTT.